This TCR beta chain derives from a study of radiotherapy plus CTLA-4 blockade in lung cancer. General study results and limits: Strongest reported response predictors: early blood clone changes and post-radiation interferon-beta.

CDR1 SGHTA and CDR2 FQGNSA come from the germline V gene. With 3 bases removed from V and 7 bases from J, the gap between germline ends came to 9 bases. The CDR3 covers 12 residues. To note about this clone: Its antigen is not known.

Profiled with immunoSEQ multiplex PCR; TCRdb holds only in-frame clones, not every one. The repertoire holds 81,000 or so clones, with about 80% as singletons. Material: peripheral blood, obtained from a patient treated with radiotherapy plus ipilimumab. This chain joins TRBV7-2 and TRBJ1-2, with D uncertain. This receptor was taken from a human donor with non-small cell lung cancer who had stable disease on radiotherapy plus ipilimumab. The CDR3, as DNA: TGTGCCAGCAGCTTTTCCCCGGGTGGCTACACCTTC. This translates into CASSFSPGGYTF.